This TCR beta chain was identified in a study of OX40 agonist ivuxolimab in advanced cancers. Study-level background: Mean age about 60 years, range 23 to 79; roughly 80% male. Three partial responders included one hepatocellular carcinoma patient and two cutaneous melanoma patients.

Of note for this clone: The antigen is undetermined.

Broader study findings: Also showing low normalized T-cell clonal expansion were some of the nonresponders. At 0.1 to 3.0 mg/kg and by week 6, CD4+ and CD8+ T cells in the blood had expanded clonally.

Germline CDR1 and CDR2: ENHRY and SYGVKD. After removal of 4 bases from V and 1 base from J, the junction contained 5 bases not matched to a gene. The CDR3 has 15 amino acids. Produced via immunoSEQ multiplex PCR; TCRdb's table is partial and in-frame only. The data contain 65,000 to 75,000 clones, approximately 84% of them singletons. The specimen was CD4+ or CD8+ T cells sorted from blood, collected in a trial of the OX40 agonist ivuxolimab. This receptor was taken from an adult with an advanced solid tumor such as melanoma, head and neck, liver or kidney cancer. V and J are TRBV10-3 and TRBJ2-7, with 9 bases that match TRBD1. The DNA for the CDR3 is TGTGCCATCAGTGGGGGACAGGGAGGGTCCTACGAGCAGTACTTC. It encodes CAISGGQGGSYEQYF.